Shown below are 19 T cell receptor beta chains from a single sample sequenced in a study of Graves' ophthalmopathy and Graves' hyperthyroidism. RNA transcripts were the template, and TCR beta CDR3 regions were amplified from them. Amplification began with first-round RT-PCR using HTBI primers, then second-round multiplex PCR was performed. A single record per CDR3 protein comes from TCRdb applying MiXCR to the multiplex PCR reads. The data hold under 200,000 distinct CDR3 sequences, with under 40% observed a single time. Sequenced sample: peripheral blood. The source is a woman aged 40-49 years with Graves' ophthalmopathy.

This clonotype was counted ten times or more. V is TRBV29-1 and J is TRBJ1-1; a weak D match, TRBD1 (6 bases). Germline assignment: CDR1 SQVTM and CDR2 ANQGSEA. The CDR3 is 13 amino acids. Trimming removed 7 bases from V and 5 bases from J, with 17 bases in between. The CDR3 reads CSARDTRETEAFF. CDR3 nucleotides: TGCAGCGCCAGGGACACCCGAGAGACTGAAGCTTTCTTT. The variable domain in full, completed from reference TRBV29-1 and TRBJ1-1, reads SAVISQKPSRDICQRGTSLTIQCQVDSQVTMMFWYRQQPGQSLTLIATANQGSEATYESGFVIDKFPISRPNLTFSTLTVSNMSPEDSSIYLCSARDTRETEAFFGQGTRLTVV.

This clonotype was detected many times. The chain carries TRBV4-2 and TRBJ2-5; unclear D gene. V dropped 1 base and J dropped 2 bases, with 8 bases sitting between them. CDR3 length equals 14 residues. From germline, CDR1 is LGHNA and CDR2 YNFKEQ. CDR3 DNA sequence: TGTGCCAGCAGCCAAGGGACCCGTCAAGAGACCCAGTACTTC. The encoded protein is CASSQGTRQETQYF.

At least ten counts were recorded for this clonotype. The J gene is TRBJ2-7, the V gene TRBV28, with TRBD2 as a possible D gene (5 bases). Per the germline V gene, CDR1 is MDHEN and CDR2 is SYDVKM. Trimming took off 5 bases at V and 5 bases at J, with 19 bases between the two ends. This CDR3 comprises 15 residues. The CDR3 nucleotides are TGTGCCAGCAGTCCCCGGGGTACCTGGGTGGACGAGCAGTACTTC. Protein: CASSPRGTWVDEQYF.

This clonotype has ten or more counts. The chain couples TRBV6-5 to TRBJ1-2, with TRBD1 matching over 8 bases. The junction had 2 bases not matched to a gene; V was cut back by 7 bases and J by 7 bases. This CDR3 spans 11 amino acids. Per germline, CDR1 MNHEY and CDR2 SVGAGI. CDR3: CASIRGLGYTF. CDR3 in DNA: TGTGCCAGCATCAGGGGGCTTGGCTACACCTTC.

The CDR3 loop is CATSREVGRLETQYF. As DNA, the CDR3 is TGTGCCACCAGCAGAGAGGTTGGTCGTTTGGAGACCCAGTACTTC. The chain recombines TRBV15 with TRBJ2-5, with D unclear. This CDR3 is built from 15 residues. Germline assignment: CDR1 LNHNV and CDR2 YYDKDF (reference sequence). V lost 0 bases and J 5 bases, leaving 13 bases between the germline ends.

At least ten counts were recorded for this clonotype. The V and J genes are TRBV19 and TRBJ1-6; 9 nucleotides agree with TRBD1. The V gene's germline CDR1 is LNHDA and CDR2 SQIVND (reference sequence). The CDR3 is 18 amino acids. V gave up 5 bases and J gave up 0 bases; unmatched junction bases: 8. CDR3 sequence: CASSSLGTGSSYNSPLHF. CDR3 sequence (DNA): TGTGCCAGTAGTTCCCTAGGGACAGGGAGCTCCTATAATTCACCCCTCCACTTT.

This clonotype occurred many times. The J gene is TRBJ2-7, the V gene TRBV19, with 8 bases matching TRBD1. After removal of 0 bases from V and 3 bases from J, the junction contained 1 base not matched to a gene. Per the germline V gene, CDR1 is LNHDA and CDR2 is SQIVND (reference sequence). This CDR3 has 14 residues. CDR3 sequence: CASSIEGTGYEQYF. In nucleotides, the CDR3 is TGTGCCAGTAGTATAGAAGGGACAGGCTACGAGCAGTACTTC.

This clonotype was counted many times. The chain has TRBV7-9 and TRBJ2-7, with D perhaps matching TRBD2 (5 bases). CDR3 size: 14 residues. V lost 5 bases and J lost 2, with 13 bases in between. Germline CDR1 and CDR2: SEHNR and FQNEAQ (reference sequence). The CDR3 DNA reads TGTGCCAGCAGCCTCGGACTTCCGCCCTACGAGCAGTACTTC. This encodes CASSLGLPPYEQYF. The full variable domain, rest sourced from reference TRBV7-9 and TRBJ2-7, is DTGVSQNPRHKITKRGQNVTFRCDPISEHNRLYWYRQTLGQGPEFLTYFQNEAQLEKSRLLSDRFSAERPKGSFSTLEIQRTEQGDSAMYLCASSLGLPPYEQYFGPGTRLTVT.

There are many counts of this clonotype. The J gene is TRBJ1-3, the V gene TRBV6-5; no clear D. CDR3 size: 16 residues. The V end lost 5 bases, the J end lost 0 bases, and 14 bases lay between the germline ends. Germline V gives CDR1 MNHEY, CDR2 SVGAGI. CDR3 protein: CASSVLNSGSGNTIYF. The CDR3 DNA reads as TGTGCCAGCAGTGTACTAAACAGCGGCTCTGGAAACACCATATATTTT.

This clonotype showed up many times. The rearrangement uses TRBV7-9 and TRBJ1-2; D is ambiguous. V shed 3 bases and J shed 5 bases, with 13 bases lying between them. CDR1 SEHNR and CDR2 FQNEAQ come from the germline V gene (reference sequence). This CDR3 is built from 14 residues. The CDR3 protein is CASSLGPGNYGYTF. CDR3 coding DNA: TGTGCCAGCAGCTTGGGTCCGGGGAATTATGGCTACACCTTC.

This clonotype was seen at least ten times. This chain uses TRBV27 with TRBJ2-2; tentative D call: TRBD2 (6 bases). The CDR3 covers 14 residues. CDR1 and CDR2 from the germline V gene are MNHEY and SMNVEV (reference sequence). Trimming removed 2 bases from V and 4 bases from J, with 8 bases in between. The CDR3 coding sequence is TGTGCCAGCAGTTTAGCAGCGGGCACCGGGGAGCTGTTTTTT. It yields the protein CASSLAAGTGELFF.

This clonotype showed up many times. The V call is TRBV20-1, the J call TRBJ1-6, with D possibly being TRBD1 (5 bases). The CDR3 has 15 residues. V was trimmed by 3 bases and J by 7 bases, leaving 16 bases between them. Germline V gene sequence: CDR1 DFQATT, CDR2 SNEGSKA (reference sequence). In nucleotides, the CDR3 is TGCAGTGCTAGTGGAAAGGGTGAGGGGAATTCACCCCTCCACTTT. This sequence encodes CSASGKGEGNSPLHF.

This clonotype has ten or more counts. The chain carries TRBV10-3 and TRBJ2-7; 9 positions agree with TRBD1. Trimming cost V 6 bases and J 3 bases; bases outside gene matches: 6. Looked up from germline, CDR1 is ENHRY and CDR2 is SYGVKD. There are 14 residues in the CDR3. CDR3 coding DNA: TGTGCCATCAGCCTCCGGGACAGGGTCTACGAGCAGTACTTC. It translates to CAISLRDRVYEQYF.

This chain links TRBV12-3 or TRBV12-4 with TRBJ1-1; D not resolved. V was trimmed by 2 bases and J by 2 bases, leaving 9 bases between them. CDR3 size: 14 residues. The DNA of the CDR3 is TGTGCCAGCAGTTTAATTTATGGCAACACTGAAGCTTTCTTT. Residues: CASSLIYGNTEAFF.

This clonotype was seen many times. The rearrangement uses TRBV20-1 and TRBJ1-1; D might be TRBD1 (6 bases). Germline CDR1 is DFQATT and CDR2 is SNEGSKA (reference sequence). V gave up 7 bases and J gave up 2 bases, with 29 bases separating them. CDR3 size: 18 residues. The CDR3 protein is CSVSALPIGGGPNTEAFF. Written as DNA, the CDR3 is TGCAGTGTTTCGGCCTTACCTATCGGGGGGGGGCCCAACACTGAAGCTTTCTTT.

The count of this clonotype is one. This chain's CDR3 is CASRDRSYSNQPQHF. In DNA, the CDR3 is TGTGCCAGCAGGGACAGGTCTTATAGCAATCAGCCCCAGCATTTT. This sequence joins TRBV27 and TRBJ1-5; TRBD1 matches at 7 bases. The trim removed 6 bases at V and 0 bases at J, leaving 5 bases unmatched. The CDR3 is 15 amino acids. The germline gives CDR1 MNHEY, CDR2 SMNVEV (reference sequence).

This clonotype was counted at least ten times. J is TRBJ1-1 and V is TRBV25-1, with D tentatively TRBD1 (6 bases). Trimming removed 8 bases at V and 6 bases at J, with 10 bases between. The CDR3 has 11 residues. The germline V gene has CDR1 MGHDK and CDR2 SYGVNS. The CDR3 coding sequence is TGTGCCAGCGGGGGCTTGGCTGAAGCTTTCTTT. It translates to CASGGLAEAFF.

This clonotype was seen at least ten times. The chain links TRBV6-5 to TRBJ2-2; D gene uncertain. V was clipped by 7 bases and J by 7 bases, with 7 bases between them. The germline CDR1 and CDR2 sequences are MNHEY and SVGAGI. The CDR3 length is 11 residues. CDR3 protein: CASKAYGELFF. In DNA, the CDR3 is TGTGCCAGCAAGGCGTACGGGGAGCTGTTTTTT.

J is TRBJ1-6 and V is TRBV7-2; 8 positions match TRBD1. Germline V gene sequence: CDR1 SGHTA, CDR2 FQGNSA. Trimming removed 7 bases from V and 7 bases from J; junction bases left unmatched: 12. This CDR3 is built from 16 residues. In nucleotides, the CDR3 is TGTGCCAGCAACAGAGGCGGACAGGGTAGAAATTCACCCCTCCACTTT. Translated: CASNRGGQGRNSPLHF. The whole variable domain, remainder taken from reference TRBV7-2 and TRBJ1-6, is GAGVSQSPSNKVTEKGKDVELRCDPISGHTALYWYRQSLGQGLEFLIYFQGNSAPDKSGLPSDRFSAERTGGSVSTLTIQRTQQEDSAVYLCASNRGGQGRNSPLHFGNGTRLTVT.